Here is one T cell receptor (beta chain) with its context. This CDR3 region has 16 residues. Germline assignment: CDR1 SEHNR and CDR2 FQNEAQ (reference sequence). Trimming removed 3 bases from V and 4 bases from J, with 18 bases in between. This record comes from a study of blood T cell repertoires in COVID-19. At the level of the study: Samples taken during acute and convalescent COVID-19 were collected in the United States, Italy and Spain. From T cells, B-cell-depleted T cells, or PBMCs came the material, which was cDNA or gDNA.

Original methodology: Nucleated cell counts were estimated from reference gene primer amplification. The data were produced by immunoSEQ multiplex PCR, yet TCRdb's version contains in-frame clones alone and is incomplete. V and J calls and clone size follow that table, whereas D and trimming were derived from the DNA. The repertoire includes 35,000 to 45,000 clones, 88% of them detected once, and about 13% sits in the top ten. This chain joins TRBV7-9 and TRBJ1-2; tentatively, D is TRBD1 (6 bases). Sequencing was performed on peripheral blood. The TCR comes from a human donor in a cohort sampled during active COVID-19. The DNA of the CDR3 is TGTGCCAGCAGCTTTTACCAATTGACAGGCCGCTATGGCTACACCTTC. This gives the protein CASSFYQLTGRYGYTF.